The following is a TCR beta chain sequence with its context. This sample was included in a study of technical replicates of blood from a handful of donors. CDR3 size: 13 residues. Per the germline V gene, CDR1 is SGHRS and CDR2 is YFSETQ. With 4 bases clipped from V and 10 bases from J, the junction kept 10 bases outside the gene matches. Data came from immunoSEQ multiplex PCR; TCRdb stores just in-frame clones and leaves some out. The sample shows some 56,000 clones, about 93% of them seen only once. The clonotype originates from a human donor in good health. Some clones in this sample may be carry-over from other donors' samples. This chain links TRBV5-1 with TRBJ1-2, with TRBD1 matching over 7 bases. The sequenced sample was PBMCs. The CDR3 loop is CASSRSTGSDYTF. CDR3 in DNA: TGCGCCAGCAGCCGTTCGACAGGGTCGGACTACACCTTC. The full variable domain, its missing parts supplied by reference TRBV5-1 and TRBJ1-2, is KAGVTQTPRYLIKTRGQQVTLSCSPISGHRSVSWYQQTPGQGLQFLFEYFSETQRNKGNFPGRFSGRQFSNSRSEMNVSTLELGDSALYLCASSRSTGSDYTFGSGTRLTVV.